Following are 13 T cell receptor beta chains from one sample sequenced in a study of early T cells in non-severe SARS-CoV-2 infection. TCRdb called the 5' RACE reads again in MiXCR, with one record for every CDR3 protein. The sample consists of more than 55,000 distinct CDR3 sequences, 10% to 15% of them appearing once. Sequencing was carried out using whole blood. Receptor source: an adult who was a healthcare worker with PCR-confirmed SARS-CoV-2 infection or an uninfected control (not recorded which).

This clonotype was seen ten or more times. The genes are TRBV6-5 and TRBJ1-5, with no clear D. CDR3 length equals 14 residues. The V gene lost 2 bases and the J gene lost 2 bases, with 7 bases spanning the gap. Per the germline V gene, CDR1 is MNHEY and CDR2 is SVGAGI. The CDR3 reads CASSYRAGNQPQHF. In DNA, the CDR3 is TGTGCCAGCAGTTACCGGGCAGGCAATCAGCCCCAGCATTTT.

CDR3 sequence: CASSSRDRAGANVLTF. CDR3 DNA: TGTGCCAGCAGTTCCCGAGACAGGGCTGGGGCCAACGTCCTGACTTTC. The genes are TRBV6-5 and TRBJ2-6, with 7 bases aligning to TRBD1. This CDR3 has 16 residues. Germline V gene sequence: CDR1 MNHEY, CDR2 SVGAGI. V was pared by 4 bases and J by 2 bases, with 5 bases of the junction left unmatched.

V gene TRBV7-2 combines with J gene TRBJ2-3, with 8 nucleotides matching TRBD2. This CDR3 has 14 amino acids. J gave up 8 bases and V 2 bases, and 6 bases lay outside the gene matches. The germline gives CDR1 SGHTA, CDR2 FQGNSA. The CDR3: CASSLRRGVGTQYF. In DNA form, the CDR3 reads TGTGCCAGCAGCTTAAGGCGGGGGGTTGGTACGCAGTATTTT.

The chain is built from TRBV6-2 or TRBV6-3 and TRBJ2-1; 9 bases line up with TRBD2. V lost 6 bases to trimming and J lost 9 bases; unmatched junction nucleotides: 15. The CDR3 has 16 residues. Germline V CDR1 and CDR2: MNHEY, SVGEGT. The CDR3: CASSPGAGGFNSEQFF. The DNA for the CDR3 is TGTGCCAGCAGCCCCGGGGCGGGGGGGTTTAATAGTGAGCAGTTCTTC.

This clonotype was seen only a few times. This chain connects TRBV14 to TRBJ2-1; the D gene is possibly TRBD1 (5 bases). This CDR3 spans 15 amino acids. V shed 0 bases and J shed 4 bases, with 10 bases lying between them. The germline gives CDR1 SGHDN, CDR2 FVKESK. The CDR3 DNA sequence: TGTGCCAGCAGCCAAGATAGGGGTTGGTACAATGAGCAGTTCTTC. Its protein product is CASSQDRGWYNEQFF.

This clonotype was seen repeatedly, ten times or more. This chain connects TRBV6-5 to TRBJ2-3, with D perhaps given as TRBD1 or TRBD2 (6 bases each). This CDR3 contains 17 residues. V dropped 5 bases and J dropped 4 bases, with 22 bases sitting between them. Germline lookup yields CDR1 MNHEY and CDR2 SVGAGI. The CDR3 DNA sequence: TGTGCCAGCAGTCCTCATTCCCGCGGGGCAGGGGCAGATACGCAGTATTTT. Protein product: CASSPHSRGAGADTQYF.

This clonotype has a count of ten or more. The chain recombines TRBV18 with TRBJ1-5; TRBD1 might be the D (5 bases). Trimming shortened V by 1 base and J by 7 bases, and 11 bases separated the two germline ends. This CDR3 has 14 residues. The germline CDR1 and CDR2 sequences are KGHSH and LQKENI. CDR3 in amino acids: CASSPQRDGQPQHF. The DNA for the CDR3 is TGTGCCAGCTCACCACAAAGGGACGGGCAGCCCCAGCATTTT.

This clonotype was seen ten or more times. The chain links TRBV20-1 to TRBJ2-1; 9 bases fit TRBD2. The J segment lost 7 bases and the V segment lost 1 base, leaving 2 bases of the junction unmatched. CDR3 length: 13 residues. Germline V gene data show CDR1 as DFQATT and CDR2 as SNEGSKA (reference sequence). The CDR3 region is CSARVGLANEQFF. As DNA, the CDR3 is TGCAGTGCTAGAGTAGGACTAGCGAATGAGCAGTTCTTC.

This clonotype showed up just a few times. V usage is TRBV5-1 and J usage is TRBJ2-2; unclear D gene. Germline-derived CDR1 and CDR2 are SGHRS and YFSETQ. The CDR3 is 14 amino acids. V was shortened by 5 bases and J by 2 bases, with 10 bases between the two germline ends. CDR3 protein: CASRWQLNTGELFF. CDR3 bases: TGCGCCAGCAGGTGGCAGTTAAACACCGGGGAGCTGTTTTTT.

V is TRBV3-1 and J is TRBJ2-3; D remains unclear. Germline V gene sequence: CDR1 LGHDT, CDR2 YNNKEL (reference sequence). This CDR3 spans 15 amino acids. V lost 1 base, J lost 0 bases, and 8 bases lay in between. Here the CDR3 DNA reads TGTGCCAGCAGCCAAGGCCCAACAAGCACAGATACGCAGTATTTT. Encoded protein: CASSQGPTSTDTQYF.

This clonotype came up many times. The CDR3 nucleotides are TGCAGTGCTAGCCATGAGGGGGGCTACACCTTC. This sequence encodes CSASHEGGYTF. The chain couples TRBV20-1 to TRBJ1-2, with TRBD1 as a possible D gene (5 bases). Trimming removed 3 bases at V and 8 bases at J, with 10 bases between. Germline CDR1 DFQATT, CDR2 SNEGSKA (reference sequence). The CDR3 totals 11 residues.

This chain links TRBV7-9 with TRBJ1-2; D call uncertain. This CDR3 contains 11 residues. V lost 7 bases and J 6 bases, leaving 9 bases between the germline ends. Germline V gives CDR1 SEHNR, CDR2 FQNEAQ (reference sequence). The CDR3 bases are TGTGCCAGCACCCTCCAGGATGGCTACACCTTC. This translates into CASTLQDGYTF.

This clonotype was seen only a few times. This chain links TRBV6-5 with TRBJ1-2; TRBD1 might be the D (5 bases). The ends were cut back, 2 bases at V and 5 bases at J, with 18 bases in the middle. CDR3 length: 16 amino acids. The germline V gene encodes CDR1 MNHEY and CDR2 SVGAGI. Written as DNA, the CDR3 is TGTGCCAGCAGTTACGAGGGCAGGGCAGGGAGTTATGGCTACACCTTC. It translates to CASSYEGRAGSYGYTF.